This TCR beta chain was found in a study of graft-versus-host responses after intestinal transplantation. Study summary: Isolated intestinal, liver-intestinal, or multivisceral transplants had been given to the recipients. Uniformly, recipients were administered anti-thymocyte globulin induction with subsequent tacrolimus and steroids for three to four years.

Study findings and constraints: GvH clones appeared in recipient marrow, some first in ileum or blood.

The V and J ends lost 4 bases and 5 bases, in that order; junction bases with no gene match: 4. This CDR3 spans 15 amino acids. CDR1 and CDR2 (germline): SGHTA, FQGNSA. At the end of the reaction, proliferating CFSE-low CD3+CD4+ and CD3+CD8+ responders were sorted. The method was immunoSEQ multiplex PCR; TCRdb's version includes in-frame clones alone and lacks a portion of them. The sample has 10,000 or so clones, roughly 30% seen once. The specimen comprised alloreactive CD4+ T cells from a mixed lymphocyte reaction culture, sampled before intestinal transplant. The subset here: CFSE-low proliferating T cells sorted from approximately six-day pre-transplant mixed lymphocyte reaction (GvH or HvG direction). This sequence joins TRBV7-2 and TRBJ2-2; TRBD1 agrees at 10 bases. This sequence originates from a human patient who received an intestinal transplant. DNA for the CDR3: TGTGCCAGCAGCTGGGCGGGACAGGGGACCGGGGAGCTGTTTTTT. Translation: CASSWAGQGTGELFF.